This record covers a single TCR beta chain. The antigen is unknown. This record comes from a study of esophageal squamous cell carcinoma under preoperative chemotherapy. The overall study: Both tumor-infiltrating lymphocytes and peripheral blood T cells were profiled.

Time point: before preoperative PTX-NDP chemotherapy. Study-wide points: Peripheral T cells migrating into the tumor appeared to partly supply post-treatment tumor-infiltrating lymphocytes.

Each CDR3 protein is one row after TCRdb ran MiXCR on the PCR reads. The sample includes about 16,000 distinct CDR3 sequences, around 45% of them seen just once. Germline V gene data show CDR1 as MNHEY and CDR2 as SVGAGI. This CDR3 contains 15 residues. V lost 2 bases and J 8 bases, leaving 13 bases between the germline ends. This sample was gathered from a patient given preoperative chemotherapy. The source is a human donor with esophageal squamous cell carcinoma. The donor label of this sample is uncertain. The chain employs TRBV6-5 and TRBJ1-6; D uncertain. The CDR3 reads CASSYVRGIDSPLHF. CDR3 in DNA: TGTGCCAGCAGTTACGTCCGGGGAATAGATTCACCCCTCCACTTT.